This T cell receptor beta chain was sequenced in a study of blood T cell repertoires in COVID-19. Germline V lookup: CDR1 SGHRS, CDR2 YFSETQ. The V gene end was trimmed by 0 bases and the J gene end by 5 bases; junction bases not matched to a gene: 6. The CDR3 sequence is 15 residues long. The protocol was immunoSEQ multiplex PCR, while the TCRdb copy is restricted to in-frame clones and leaves out a portion. The repertoire holds around 250,000 clones, with about 80% as singletons. The TCR comes from a man between 50 and 59 years old who had recovered from COVID-19. Sequencing used PBMCs or T cells enriched from blood (not recorded which). The chain has TRBV5-1 and TRBJ1-2; 8 bases match TRBD1. The CDR3 nucleotides are TGCGCCAGCAGCTTGGAACCAGGGGGCGAGTATGGCTACACCTTC. Protein: CASSLEPGGEYGYTF.